Below, 18 T cell receptor beta chains from the same sample are listed, as sequenced in a study of blood T cell repertoires in COVID-19 (dated by TCRdb to 2018 to 2021). The library was prepared using the immunoSEQ multiplex PCR assay. TCRdb's version of the immuneACCESS table is confined to in-frame rearrangements and falls short of the full clone set. An unresolved V gene accounts for under half of the shortfall where checked; the remainder is of unknown origin. For this sample there are around 260,000 clones; 75% to 95% appear just once. The top ten constitute just over 2.5% of the sample. The material sequenced was peripheral blood. The receptors were sampled from a person under 35 with COVID-19, enrolled during active disease.

J is TRBJ2-7 and V is TRBV27, with TRBD1 matching 7 bases. The CDR3 loop spans 13 amino acids. V trimming: 6 bases; J trimming: 2 bases; junction bases outside the gene matches: 4. The germline gives CDR1 MNHEY, CDR2 SMNVEV (reference sequence). The CDR3 sequence is CASSRDRTYEQYF. In nucleotides, the CDR3 is TGTGCCAGCAGCAGGGACAGAACCTACGAGCAGTACTTC.

This rearrangement joins TRBV2 to TRBJ1-1; the D is unclear. The CDR3 has 14 residues. Between the trimmed V and J ends, which lost 3 bases and 6 bases, there was a span of 14 bases. Per the germline V gene, CDR1 is SNHLY and CDR2 is FYNNEI. CDR3 in amino acids: CASSDSTVIPEAFF. In DNA, the CDR3 is TGTGCCAGCAGTGATAGTACAGTTATACCTGAAGCTTTCTTT. Variable domain in full (rest from reference TRBV2 and TRBJ1-1): EPEVTQTPSHQVTQMGQEVILRCVPISNHLYFYWYRQILGQKVEFLVSFYNNEISEKSEIFDDQFSVERPDGSNFTLKIRSTKLEDSAMYFCASSDSTVIPEAFFGQGTRLTVV.

The chain uses TRBV28 and TRBJ1-1; no firm D call. This CDR3 region has 14 residues. Germline CDR1 reads MDHEN; CDR2 reads SYDVKM. V dropped 10 bases and J dropped 6 bases, with 21 bases sitting between them. The CDR3 protein is CATTGSGLSPEAFF. The DNA of the CDR3 is TGTGCCACAACGGGGTCTGGGCTATCCCCTGAAGCTTTCTTT.

The rearrangement uses TRBV24-1 and TRBJ2-1, with 7 bases matching TRBD2. There are 19 residues in the CDR3. CDR1 is KGHDR, CDR2 SFDVKD, per germline. Unmatched junction bases numbered 13, after V lost 3 bases and J lost 0 bases. Here the CDR3 reads CATSDPGLADPYSYNEQFF. CDR3 coding DNA: TGTGCCACCAGTGATCCCGGGCTAGCGGATCCTTACTCCTACAATGAGCAGTTCTTC.

Here the CDR3 reads CASSRDTSVFLKQFF. CDR3 DNA sequence: TGTGCCAGCAGCCGTGATACTAGCGTGTTTTTAAAGCAGTTCTTC. The chain couples TRBV28 to TRBJ2-1; 7 positions match TRBD2. This CDR3 is 15 amino acids long. Germline V lookup: CDR1 MDHEN, CDR2 SYDVKM. Unmatched junction bases numbered 16, after V lost 6 bases and J lost 11 bases.

The chain uses TRBV5-5 and TRBJ1-4, with D hard to call. CDR1 is SGHKS and CDR2 is YYEKEE in the germline V gene (reference sequence). V shed 4 bases and J shed 8 bases, with 18 bases lying between them. CDR3 size: 15 residues. CDR3 residues: CASSTLAGESEKLFF. The CDR3 DNA reads TGTGCCAGCAGCACCCTAGCAGGAGAATCCGAAAAACTGTTTTTT. Drawing the rest from reference TRBV5-5 and TRBJ1-4, the complete variable domain is DAGVTQSPTHLIKTRGQQVTLRCSPISGHKSVSWYQQVLGQGPQFIFQYYEKEERGRGNFPDRFSARQFPNYSSELNVNALLLGDSALYLCASSTLAGESEKLFFGSGTQLSVL.

This clone has just one count. The V call is TRBV6-1, the J call TRBJ2-3, with 12 positions matching TRBD2. This CDR3 contains 18 residues. The germline V gene has CDR1 MNHNS and CDR2 SASEGT. Germline trimming cut 4 bases from V and 2 bases from J; bases unmatched to any gene: 10. The CDR3: CASSAPSGRAQYTDTQYF. DNA of the CDR3: TGTGCCAGCAGTGCCCCTAGCGGGAGGGCCCAATACACAGATACGCAGTATTTT.

This clone appeared a single time. The J gene is TRBJ1-2, the V gene TRBV7-2, with 9 bases aligning to TRBD1. The CDR3 has 13 amino acids. The trim removed 1 base at V and 8 bases at J, leaving 2 bases unmatched. Per the germline V gene, CDR1 is SGHTA and CDR2 is FQGNSA. CDR3 residues: CASSLGQGEGYTF. CDR3 nucleotides: TGTGCCAGCAGCTTAGGACAGGGGGAAGGCTACACCTTC.

The rearrangement links TRBV10-3 to TRBJ1-1; the D gene is possibly TRBD1 (6 bases). The V end lost 6 bases, the J end lost 5 bases, and 13 bases lay between the germline ends. Germline CDR1 is ENHRY and CDR2 is SYGVKD. This CDR3 is 13 amino acids long. The CDR3 DNA reads as TGTGCCATCAGAAAGGGACACGGGACTGAAGCTTTCTTT. Protein product: CAIRKGHGTEAFF.

This clone was seen a few times. This chain connects TRBV4-1 to TRBJ2-7, with 7 bases that match TRBD2. The CDR3 consists of 15 residues. Germline CDR1 and CDR2: MGHRA and YSYEKL. V was clipped by 2 bases and J by 4 bases; unmatched bases: 8. The DNA for the CDR3 is TGCGCCAGCAGCCAAATTACGAGGGAGGGTTACGAGCAGTACTTC. Translation: CASSQITREGYEQYF.

The chain uses TRBV28 and TRBJ2-7, with D possibly being TRBD2 (5 bases). The CDR3 is 16 amino acids. With 4 bases removed from V and 0 bases from J, the gap between germline ends came to 16 bases. In germline, CDR1 is MDHEN, CDR2 SYDVKM. The CDR3 bases are TGTGCCAGCAGTTCCTTCCAAGCGGCATACTCCTACGAGCAGTACTTC. Encoded protein: CASSSFQAAYSYEQYF.

This chain connects TRBV6-5 to TRBJ2-2; no clear D gene. This CDR3 is built from 12 residues. Germline V CDR1 and CDR2: MNHEY, SVGAGI. The V end lost 7 bases, the J end lost 2 bases, and 5 bases lay between the germline ends. CDR3: CASNLNTGELFF. For the CDR3, the DNA is TGTGCCAGCAATTTAAACACCGGGGAGCTGTTTTTT.

The chain uses TRBV7-6 and TRBJ2-1, with D perhaps TRBD2 (6 bases). The V end was cut by 5 bases, the J end by 7 bases, with 21 bases between. This CDR3 region has 16 residues. The germline V gene encodes CDR1 SGHVS and CDR2 FNYEAQ. The CDR3 here is CASSPFGGGPANEQFF. The CDR3 nucleotides are TGTGCCAGCAGCCCTTTTGGGGGAGGACCGGCAAATGAGCAGTTCTTC.

The rearrangement joins TRBV30 to TRBJ1-2; 8 nucleotides agree with TRBD1. Germline V gives CDR1 GTSNPN, CDR2 SVGIG (reference sequence). The length of the CDR3 is 12 residues. CDR3 protein: CASGQGEYGYTF. The CDR3 DNA sequence: TGTGCGAGTGGACAGGGCGAATATGGCTACACCTTC.

This chain uses TRBV24-1 with TRBJ2-1; D ambiguous. The CDR3 spans 15 residues. Trimming removed 1 base at V and 3 bases at J, with 9 bases between. The germline V gene encodes CDR1 KGHDR and CDR2 SFDVKD. The CDR3 sequence is CATSDFGSFYNEQFF. CDR3 in DNA: TGTGCCACCAGTGATTTTGGCAGTTTCTACAATGAGCAGTTCTTC.

The CDR3 DNA reads TGCAGCGTAGCCGGACTAGCGGGAGGGGACACAGATACGCAGTATTTT. It translates to CSVAGLAGGDTDTQYF. The rearrangement links TRBV29-1 to TRBJ2-3, with 15 bases fitting TRBD2. This CDR3 contains 16 residues. Germline values: CDR1 SQVTM, CDR2 ANQGSEA. V lost 6 bases and J lost 2; bases outside the gene matches: 6.

This chain joins TRBV4-3 and TRBJ2-7; TRBD1 agrees at 8 bases. J gave up 2 bases and V 2 bases, and 2 bases lay outside the gene matches. This CDR3 has 14 amino acids. Germline V CDR1 and CDR2: LGHNA, YSLEER. The CDR3 protein is CASSQLQGAYEQYF. In DNA, the CDR3 is TGCGCCAGCAGCCAACTACAGGGGGCCTACGAGCAGTACTTC.

The chain couples TRBV19 to TRBJ2-1, with D perhaps matching TRBD1 (6 bases). V was trimmed by 6 bases and J by 0 bases, leaving 12 bases between them. This CDR3 region has 15 residues. Germline V CDR1 and CDR2: LNHDA, SQIVND (reference sequence). CDR3 nucleotides: TGTGCCAGTAGAAGACAGGCAAGCTCCTACAATGAGCAGTTCTTC. Translated: CASRRQASSYNEQFF.